This TCR beta chain is drawn from a study of cytomegalovirus exposure and HLA in healthy donors. PCR employed 60 Vbeta and 13 Jbeta primers. Profiling relied on immunoSEQ multiplex PCR, and the TCRdb table lists in-frame clones only, not all of them. The table records under 130,000 clones, less than 85% of them present only once. V was clipped by 4 bases and J by 0 bases, with 4 bases between them. The CDR3 is made up of 12 amino acids. CDR1 and CDR2 from the germline V gene are SGHRS and YFSETQ. The study's findings and limits: Near-uniform donor sequencing depth was presumed by presence/absence analyses.

With regard to this clone: Its antigen is still unknown.

This sequence originates from a man aged 40-49 years in good health and CMV-seropositive. The material sequenced was PBMCs. This chain connects TRBV5-1 to TRBJ2-5; D is unclear. CDR3 DNA sequence: TGCGCCAGCAGCCGGGACCAAGAGACCCAGTACTTC. Translating gives CASSRDQETQYF. The whole variable domain, filled in from reference TRBV5-1 and TRBJ2-5, reads KAGVTQTPRYLIKTRGQQVTLSCSPISGHRSVSWYQQTPGQGLQFLFEYFSETQRNKGNFPGRFSGRQFSNSRSEMNVSTLELGDSALYLCASSRDQETQYFGPGTRLLVL.